The sequence of this T cell receptor (beta chain) was determined in a study of shared clonotypes between healthy human individuals. Study context: Donor composition was a couple of women and three men, aged 18 to 49.

Study results and limitations: Several donors had 4% to 5% of their naive CD4 clonotypes in common.

The assay was run at deep level. Clones were sequenced by immunoSEQ multiplex PCR, and TCRdb holds only the in-frame ones, with some missing. The sample consists of roughly 2 million clones, over 85% of them appearing once. As for this clone: The antigen remains unidentified.

The CDR3 length is 13 residues. Trimming cost V 6 bases and J 9 bases; bases outside gene matches: 5. In germline, CDR1 is SNHLY, CDR2 FYNNEI. The sample was naive CD4+ T cells sorted from blood. The subset was: CD45RA+ positively selected. The sequence derives from a man between 18 and 29 years old in good health. This chain joins TRBV2 and TRBJ2-1, with 10 bases identical to TRBD2. Written as DNA, the CDR3 is TGTGCCAGCAGGTTAGCGGGAGGAAGTGAGCAGTTCTTC. Encoded protein: CASRLAGGSEQFF.